A single sample is the source of the 18 T cell receptor beta chains below, sequenced in a study of blood T cell repertoires in COVID-19. TCRdb keeps only in-frame clones here, not all; method: immunoSEQ multiplex PCR. The sample has tens of thousands of clones; just under 85% are singletons. The material sequenced was peripheral blood. The origin of the receptors is a human donor with acute or convalescent COVID-19. The donor label of this sample is uncertain.

The gene calls are TRBV7-8 and TRBJ1-5, with D possibly being TRBD1 (6 bases). The ends were cut back, 4 bases at V and 4 bases at J, with 17 bases in the middle. Germline V gene lookup returns CDR1 SGHVS and CDR2 FQNEAQ. The CDR3 extends over 16 amino acids. The CDR3 protein is CASSSYRAPKNQPQHF. The CDR3 coding sequence is TGTGCCAGCAGCTCATACAGGGCCCCCAAAAATCAGCCCCAGCATTTT.

The chain is built from TRBV28 and TRBJ1-2, with D possibly being TRBD1 (6 bases). The CDR3 runs 13 residues. Germline CDR1 and CDR2: MDHEN and SYDVKM. Trimming took off 6 bases at V and 2 bases at J, with 10 bases between the two ends. The CDR3 nucleotides are TGTGCCAGCAGGGACAGACAGAACTATGGCTACACCTTC. Translated: CASRDRQNYGYTF.

This chain joins TRBV7-8 and TRBJ2-7, with 8 positions matching TRBD1. Germline lookup yields CDR1 SGHVS and CDR2 FQNEAQ. Germline trimming cut 5 bases from V and 4 bases from J; bases unmatched to any gene: 10. This CDR3 has 15 amino acids. The CDR3 reads CASSQGPGQAYEQYF. The CDR3 DNA reads TGTGCCAGCAGCCAAGGACCGGGACAGGCATACGAGCAGTACTTC.

The chain employs TRBV29-1 and TRBJ1-2, with D possibly TRBD1 on 5 matching bases. The CDR3 covers 14 residues. V was shortened by 3 bases and J by 3 bases, with 14 bases between the two germline ends. Germline V gene data show CDR1 as SQVTM and CDR2 as ANQGSEA. The CDR3 is CSVDAGERDYGYTF. DNA of the CDR3: TGCAGCGTTGACGCGGGGGAGAGGGACTATGGCTACACCTTC. The full variable domain, with the rest looked up from reference TRBV29-1 and TRBJ1-2, is SAVISQKPSRDICQRGTSLTIQCQVDSQVTMMFWYRQQPGQSLTLIATANQGSEATYESGFVIDKFPISRPNLTFSTLTVSNMSPEDSSIYLCSVDAGERDYGYTFGSGTRLTVV.

The rearrangement joins TRBV9 to TRBJ2-3, with 7 bases that match TRBD2. Germline CDR1 SGDLS, CDR2 YYNGEE. The CDR3 totals 17 residues. The J segment lost 4 bases and the V segment lost 0 bases, leaving 11 bases of the junction unmatched. CDR3 nucleotide sequence: TGTGCCAGCAGCGTAGCCCCAGCGGGAAGTTTACCAGATACGCAGTATTTT. This encodes CASSVAPAGSLPDTQYF.

The chain carries TRBV2 and TRBJ2-7; the match to TRBD2 covers 8 bases. This CDR3 has 13 amino acids. V lost 5 bases, J lost 2 bases, and 2 bases stayed unmatched. CDR1 SNHLY and CDR2 FYNNEI come from the germline V gene. The CDR3 bases are TGTGCCAGCAGTAGCGGGAGAGCCTACGAGCAGTACTTC. Amino acid sequence: CASSSGRAYEQYF.

The gene calls are TRBV5-1 and TRBJ1-1; unclear D gene. Germline CDR1 and CDR2: SGHRS and YFSETQ. V lost 4 bases and J 1 base, leaving 8 bases between the germline ends. The CDR3 loop spans 13 amino acids. The CDR3, as DNA: TGCGCCAGCAGCCAAACACAGAACACTGAAGCTTTCTTT. Translation gives CASSQTQNTEAFF.

This clone was counted many times. The chain couples TRBV3-1 (or the pseudogene TRBV3-2) to TRBJ2-2, with TRBD1 matching over 11 bases. The CDR3 extends over 15 amino acids. Germline CDR1 is LGHDT and CDR2 is YNNKEL (reference sequence). V lost 6 bases to trimming and J lost 5 bases; unmatched junction nucleotides: 5. The CDR3, as DNA: TGTGCCAGCAGGACCGGGACAGGGGGAACCGGGGAGCTGTTTTTT. The encoded protein is CASRTGTGGTGELFF.

The rearrangement links TRBV7-9 to TRBJ2-2; TRBD2 matches 10 bases. V was pared by 5 bases and J by 5 bases, with 11 bases of the junction left unmatched. Germline V CDR1 and CDR2: SEHNR, FQNEAQ (reference sequence). The CDR3 is 17 amino acids. The CDR3, as DNA: TGTGCCAGCAGCCGATATAGCGGGGGGAAGCGTACCGGGGAGCTGTTTTTT. This sequence encodes CASSRYSGGKRTGELFF.

The chain has TRBV28 and TRBJ2-7; 8 bases map to TRBD2. The length of the CDR3 is 16 residues. V lost 3 bases to trimming and J lost 3 bases; unmatched junction nucleotides: 10. CDR1 and CDR2 from the germline V gene are MDHEN and SYDVKM. CDR3 protein: CASSLGGLAPFYEQYF. CDR3 nucleotides: TGTGCCAGCAGTTTGGGAGGACTAGCCCCCTTCTACGAGCAGTACTTC. The full variable domain, completed using reference TRBV28 and TRBJ2-7, is DVKVTQSSRYLVKRTGEKVFLECVQDMDHENMFWYRQDPGLGLRLIYFSYDVKMKEKGDIPEGYSVSREKKERFSLILESASTNQTSMYLCASSLGGLAPFYEQYFGPGTRLTVT.

The chain has TRBV7-3 and TRBJ2-3, with 8 bases that match TRBD2. The germline gives CDR1 SGHTA, CDR2 FQGTGA. V lost 5 bases and J lost 0; bases outside the gene matches: 1. The CDR3 loop spans 14 amino acids. The CDR3, as DNA: TGTGCCAGCAGCACTAGCGGCAGCACAGATACGCAGTATTTT. It specifies CASSTSGSTDTQYF.

In its sample, this clone was seen once. The CDR3 reads CASSLTGGQGNTEAFF. The CDR3 DNA reads TGTGCCAGCAGCTTAACCGGGGGTCAGGGGAACACTGAAGCTTTCTTT. The chain carries TRBV7-3 and TRBJ1-1; tentatively, D is TRBD1 (5 bases). The V end lost 0 bases, the J end lost 1 base, and 12 bases lay between the germline ends. Germline-derived CDR1 and CDR2 are SGHTA and FQGTGA. This CDR3 contains 16 residues.

CDR3 sequence (DNA): TGTGCCAGCTCACAGACACTGAACACTGAAGCTTTCTTT. Translating it yields CASSQTLNTEAFF. The V and J genes are TRBV18 and TRBJ1-1; D uncertain. Trimming took 4 bases from V and 0 from J, leaving 6 bases between them. CDR1 and CDR2 (germline): KGHSH, LQKENI. The CDR3 extends over 13 amino acids.

The rearrangement joins TRBV4-2 to TRBJ1-2, with 8 bases matching TRBD1. Germline V gives CDR1 LGHNA, CDR2 YNFKEQ. Trimming cost V 4 bases and J 4 bases; bases outside gene matches: 5. The CDR3 loop spans 14 amino acids. The CDR3 DNA follows: TGTGCCAGCAGCCCCACAGGGGGAGGCTATGGCTACACCTTC. It translates to CASSPTGGGYGYTF.

The rearrangement joins TRBV7-3 to TRBJ2-3, with 7 bases lining up with TRBD2. This CDR3 spans 15 amino acids. CDR1 and CDR2 from the germline V gene are SGHTA and FQGTGA. Trimming at V came to 5 bases and at J to 2 bases, leaving 7 bases not matched to a gene. Here the CDR3 reads CASSPAGQSTDTQYF. CDR3 bases: TGTGCCAGCAGCCCAGCGGGGCAATCCACAGATACGCAGTATTTT.

The table lists this clone with a count of one. The gene calls are TRBV6-5 and TRBJ2-7, with no clear D. Per germline, CDR1 MNHEY and CDR2 SVGAGI. V was clipped by 6 bases and J by 5 bases, with 8 bases between them. The CDR3 runs to 11 residues. CDR3 in amino acids: CASRFYHEQYF. The CDR3 DNA reads TGTGCCAGCAGGTTCTACCACGAGCAGTACTTC.

This chain joins TRBV28 and TRBJ2-1; a possible D gene is TRBD1 (5 bases). CDR1 and CDR2 (germline): MDHEN, SYDVKM. Trimming removed 2 bases from V and 4 bases from J, with 15 bases in between. This CDR3 spans 16 amino acids. The CDR3 bases are TGTGCCAGCAGTTTACCGACAGTGGCGTTATACAATGAGCAGTTCTTC. As protein: CASSLPTVALYNEQFF.

As to this clone: The junction departs from the called germline gene at one end, perhaps through a read error. The CDR3 DNA reads TGCGCCAGCAACTTGTACGGGGGGAACTATGGCTACACCTTC. It is translated as CASNLYGGNYGYTF. This sequence joins TRBV5-1 and TRBJ1-2; perhaps TRBD1 as D (5 bases). Germline loops: CDR1 SGHRS, CDR2 YFSETQ. The CDR3 sequence is 14 residues long.